The 32 T cell receptor beta chains below were found in one sample sequenced in a study of blood T cell repertoires in COVID-19 (dated by TCRdb to 2018 to 2020). Library preparation used the immunoSEQ multiplex PCR assay. TCRdb obtained this table from immuneACCESS and retained in-frame rearrangements with V and J assigned. These tables miss some clones; where compared with another copy, unresolved V genes account for less than half of the shortfall, and the remainder is unexplained. The table for this sample lists 150,000 or so clones; more than 75% of them were counted only once. The ten largest account for about 8% of the sample. The specimen sequenced was peripheral blood. The origin of the receptors is a woman aged 70-85 years with acute or convalescent COVID-19.

The V call is TRBV5-1, the J call TRBJ2-3; D is perhaps TRBD2 (6 bases). The CDR3 covers 15 residues. Per germline, CDR1 SGHRS and CDR2 YFSETQ. V shed 4 bases and J shed 2 bases, with 14 bases lying between them. This chain's CDR3 is CASSLGGAPTDTQYF. DNA for the CDR3: TGCGCCAGCAGCCTGGGCGGGGCTCCCACAGATACGCAGTATTTT.

The chain is built from TRBV11-2 and TRBJ2-7; D may be TRBD2 (6 bases). CDR1 is SGHAT and CDR2 is FQNNGV in the germline V gene. The CDR3 spans 15 residues. The V and J ends lost 1 base and 6 bases respectively, with 16 bases between them. The CDR3 sequence is CASSLVTGGISEQYF. CDR3 nucleotides: TGTGCCAGCAGCTTAGTCACTGGGGGGATTAGCGAGCAGTACTTC.

The chain employs TRBV6-6 and TRBJ1-3, with D perhaps matching TRBD1 (6 bases). V was shortened by 5 bases and J by 0 bases, with 23 bases between the two germline ends. The CDR3 length is 19 residues. CDR1 and CDR2 (germline): MNHNY, SVGAGI (reference sequence). CDR3 amino acids: CASSRTSRAGGGSGNTIYF. The CDR3 DNA is TGTGCCAGCAGTCGCACCTCCAGGGCGGGAGGGGGCTCTGGAAACACCATATATTTT.

The rearrangement joins TRBV5-1 to TRBJ2-7; 9 positions agree with TRBD2. V was clipped by 4 bases and J by 3 bases; unmatched bases: 8. The CDR3 loop spans 15 amino acids. Germline V CDR1 and CDR2: SGHRS, YFSETQ. The CDR3 reads CASSHGGGAYYEQYF. The CDR3 bases are TGCGCCAGCAGCCATGGCGGGGGGGCATACTACGAGCAGTACTTC.

This clone was seen a single time. The chain joins TRBV28 to TRBJ1-5, with D possibly TRBD1 on 6 matching bases. The V end lost 7 bases, the J end lost 2 bases, and 21 bases lay between the germline ends. Germline assignment: CDR1 MDHEN and CDR2 SYDVKM. This CDR3 is built from 17 residues. The CDR3 sequence: CASNEGLGASGNQPQHF. The CDR3 DNA reads as TGTGCCAGCAATGAGGGGTTGGGGGCGTCGGGCAATCAGCCCCAGCATTTT.

The V gene is TRBV19, the J gene TRBJ1-5; 9 positions match TRBD1. The CDR3 is 16 residues long. Per germline, CDR1 LNHDA and CDR2 SQIVND (reference sequence). The V and J ends lost 4 bases and 4 bases, in that order; junction bases with no gene match: 8. The CDR3 coding sequence is TGTGCCAGTAGTACGCGACAGGGGGATAGAAATCAGCCCCAGCATTTT. Translating gives CASSTRQGDRNQPQHF.

The genes are TRBV5-4 and TRBJ2-1, with 10 positions matching TRBD1. The length of the CDR3 is 15 residues. From germline, CDR1 is SGHNT and CDR2 YYREEE (reference sequence). V lost 4 bases, J lost 5 bases, and 6 bases stayed unmatched. CDR3 sequence: CASSRWTGGNNEQFF. The CDR3 DNA reads TGTGCCAGCAGCCGGTGGACAGGGGGGAACAATGAGCAGTTCTTC.

The chain uses TRBV27 and TRBJ1-1, with a possible D match to TRBD1 (6 bases). Germline CDR1 and CDR2: MNHEY and SMNVEV (reference sequence). V shed 4 bases and J shed 5 bases, with 14 bases lying between them. This CDR3 spans 14 amino acids. The CDR3 reads CASSSTGLITEAFF. The CDR3 bases are TGTGCCAGCAGTTCCACAGGGCTGATTACTGAAGCTTTCTTT.

This chain connects TRBV7-9 to TRBJ1-2; the D is unclear. CDR3 size: 13 residues. Trimming removed 3 bases from V and 8 bases from J, with 13 bases in between. Germline V gene lookup returns CDR1 SEHNR and CDR2 FQNEAQ (reference sequence). CDR3: CASSFAQLEGYTF. In DNA, the CDR3 is TGTGCCAGCAGCTTTGCCCAGTTGGAGGGCTACACCTTC.

The chain uses TRBV29-1 and TRBJ1-1, with 11 bases fitting TRBD1. This CDR3 has 15 residues. In germline, CDR1 is SQVTM, CDR2 ANQGSEA. V dropped 1 base and J dropped 4; count of bases not matched to a gene: 5. This CDR3 is CSVEGTGGGGTEAFF. The DNA of the CDR3 is TGCAGCGTTGAAGGGACAGGGGGCGGGGGCACTGAAGCTTTCTTT.

The J gene is TRBJ2-3, the V gene TRBV28; D is perhaps TRBD2 (5 bases). Germline CDR1 reads MDHEN; CDR2 reads SYDVKM. This CDR3 is 13 amino acids long. The germline V and J ends were trimmed by 4 bases and 10 bases, with 15 bases remaining between them. The CDR3 spells CASSSRRTRAQYF. The CDR3, as DNA: TGTGCCAGCAGTTCTCGGCGGACTCGGGCGCAGTATTTT.

V usage is TRBV29-1 and J usage is TRBJ1-1; D is possibly TRBD1 (6 bases). Germline CDR1 and CDR2: SQVTM and ANQGSEA. V lost 7 bases to trimming and J lost 2 bases, with 14 bases between them. The CDR3 extends over 13 amino acids. As DNA, the CDR3 is TGCAGCGGGGGGGCTCAGCGAAACACTGAAGCTTTCTTT. Translating gives CSGGAQRNTEAFF.

The chain joins TRBV10-3 to TRBJ1-2; D is uncertain. The CDR3 covers 12 residues. Trimming removed 6 bases at V and 2 bases at J, with 7 bases between. Germline-derived CDR1 and CDR2 are ENHRY and SYGVKD. The CDR3 loop is CAISAGNYGYTF. The CDR3 DNA reads TGTGCCATCAGCGCCGGGAACTATGGCTACACCTTC.

The chain couples TRBV30 to TRBJ2-1; no definite D call. There are 12 residues in the CDR3. Germline V gene lookup returns CDR1 GTSNPN and CDR2 SVGIG (reference sequence). V lost 5 bases and J 7 bases, leaving 12 bases between the germline ends. The DNA of the CDR3 is TGTGCCTGGGTTCCTCGGCGGAATGAGCAGTTCTTC. It translates to CAWVPRRNEQFF.

The chain recombines TRBV7-9 with TRBJ1-2; D may be TRBD1 (5 bases). The V end lost 1 base, the J end lost 7 bases, and 13 bases lay between the germline ends. In germline, CDR1 is SEHNR, CDR2 FQNEAQ (reference sequence). CDR3 length: 14 residues. The CDR3 here is CASSLDAGLGGYTF. Here the CDR3 DNA reads TGTGCCAGCAGCTTAGATGCGGGACTGGGTGGCTACACCTTC. The full variable domain, its missing parts supplied by reference TRBV7-9 and TRBJ1-2, is DTGVSQNPRHKITKRGQNVTFRCDPISEHNRLYWYRQTLGQGPEFLTYFQNEAQLEKSRLLSDRFSAERPKGSFSTLEIQRTEQGDSAMYLCASSLDAGLGGYTFGSGTRLTVV.

The V gene is TRBV29-1, the J gene TRBJ1-4, with D possibly matching TRBD1 (6 bases). V was pared by 7 bases and J by 8 bases, with 26 bases between. CDR3 length: 16 residues. The germline gives CDR1 SQVTM, CDR2 ANQGSEA. Here the CDR3 reads CSGMWGGRLTGEKLFF. CDR3 nucleotide sequence: TGCAGCGGCATGTGGGGGGGGCGGTTGACCGGAGAAAAACTGTTTTTT.

The V gene is TRBV6-6, the J gene TRBJ1-2, with D possibly matching TRBD1 (6 bases). Trimming stripped 6 bases from V and 3 bases from J, with 17 bases between. CDR1 is MNHNY and CDR2 is SVGAGI in the germline V gene (reference sequence). The CDR3 loop spans 15 amino acids. DNA for the CDR3: TGTGCCAGCAGAAACTACAGGGACCCAGACTATGGCTACACCTTC. This encodes CASRNYRDPDYGYTF.

This sequence joins TRBV5-4 and TRBJ1-5, with TRBD1 identical over 8 bases. The CDR3 extends over 16 amino acids. CDR1 SGHNT and CDR2 YYREEE come from the germline V gene (reference sequence). V dropped 3 bases and J dropped 2; count of bases not matched to a gene: 7. The CDR3 here is CASSSLPGQGNQPQHF. CDR3 nucleotide sequence: TGTGCCAGCAGCTCACTCCCGGGACAGGGCAATCAGCCCCAGCATTTT.

Turning to this clone: The junction departs from the called germline gene at one end, perhaps through a read error. The rearrangement joins TRBV7-7 to TRBJ2-1; maybe TRBD1 (5 bases). Per the germline V gene, CDR1 is SSHAT and CDR2 is FNYEAQ (reference sequence). The CDR3 is 13 residues long. Here the CDR3 DNA reads TGTGCTAGCAGCTTTCAGGGTCAGAGTGAGCAGTTCTTC. It translates to CASSFQGQSEQFF. Drawing the rest from reference TRBV7-7 and TRBJ2-1, the complete variable domain is GAGVSQSPRYKVTKRGQDVTLRCDPISSHATLYWYQQALGQGPEFLTYFNYEAQPDKSGLPSDRFSAERPEGSISTLTIQRTEQRDSAMYRCASSFQGQSEQFFGPGTRLTVL.

This clone has just one count. The junction does not match germline at one end; this may be a read error. J is TRBJ2-7 and V is TRBV29-1; possibly TRBD2 for D (6 bases). Germline V gives CDR1 SQVTM, CDR2 ANQGSEA. This CDR3 is built from 12 residues. CDR3 residues: CSVEEGGYVQYF. CDR3 DNA: TGCAGCGTTGAAGAGGGGGGATACGTGCAGTACTTC.

CDR3 coding DNA: TGTGCCAGCCATGGGGACAGGGCTAACTATGGCTACACCTTC. Translation: CASHGDRANYGYTF. V and J are TRBV2 and TRBJ1-2, with 9 nucleotides matching TRBD1. The length of the CDR3 is 14 residues. Per germline, CDR1 SNHLY and CDR2 FYNNEI. The trim removed 8 bases at V and 0 bases at J, leaving 4 bases unmatched.

The sample holds a few counts of this clone. Written as DNA, the CDR3 is TGTGCCACGGCAGAGGCGGGAGTGATTGGTGAGCAGTTCTTC. It specifies CATAEAGVIGEQFF. The J gene is TRBJ2-1, the V gene TRBV24-1; 7 positions match TRBD2. Germline-derived CDR1 and CDR2 are KGHDR and SFDVKD. V trimming: 10 bases; J trimming: 9 bases; junction bases outside the gene matches: 14. CDR3 length: 14 residues.

The rearrangement uses TRBV6-2 or TRBV6-3 and TRBJ1-1; D is ambiguous. The CDR3 contains 13 residues. In germline, CDR1 is MNHEY, CDR2 SVGEGT. The ends were cut back, 6 bases at V and 5 bases at J, with 13 bases in the middle. The CDR3 DNA reads TGTGCCAGCAGCCCCCGGGGAGGTACTGAAGCTTTCTTT. Amino acid sequence: CASSPRGGTEAFF.

The chain employs TRBV6-1 and TRBJ2-5, with D possibly matching TRBD1 (6 bases). V shed 3 bases and J shed 5 bases, with 16 bases lying between them. This CDR3 spans 15 amino acids. The germline V gene encodes CDR1 MNHNS and CDR2 SASEGT. The CDR3 reads CASSEGPGVRETQYF. The CDR3 region has the DNA TGTGCCAGCAGTGAGGGCCCAGGGGTACGGGAGACCCAGTACTTC.

The chain employs TRBV9 and TRBJ2-3; D is ambiguous. Germline CDR1 reads SGDLS; CDR2 reads YYNGEE. CDR3 length: 12 amino acids. V shed 2 bases and J shed 6 bases, with 7 bases lying between them. CDR3 coding DNA: TGTGCCAGCAGCGTCCAGTACGATACGCAGTATTTT. It specifies CASSVQYDTQYF.

The chain employs TRBV7-2 and TRBJ1-6; TRBD1 agrees at 11 bases. The length of the CDR3 is 14 residues. V shed 4 bases, J shed 10 bases, and the junction held 3 bases outside the gene matches. CDR1 and CDR2 from the germline V gene are SGHTA and FQGNSA. The CDR3 DNA reads as TGTGCCAGCAGCTACGGGACAGGGGGGTCACCCCTCCACTTT. This codes for CASSYGTGGSPLHF.

The chain employs TRBV3-1 (or the pseudogene TRBV3-2) and TRBJ1-1, with 7 bases identical to TRBD1. After removal of 4 bases from V and 1 base from J, the junction contained 12 bases not matched to a gene. The V gene's germline CDR1 is LGHDT and CDR2 YNNKEL (reference sequence). The CDR3 runs 17 residues. The CDR3 region has the DNA TGTGCCAGCAGCCGCGTACAGGGGTCCCTCAGGAACACTGAAGCTTTCTTT. This encodes CASSRVQGSLRNTEAFF.

The chain has TRBV4-3 and TRBJ1-1; D call uncertain. CDR1 and CDR2 from the germline V gene are LGHNA and YSLEER. Trimming pared 0 bases from V and 1 base from J, leaving 12 bases between. CDR3 size: 16 residues. CDR3 nucleotide sequence: TGCGCCAGCAGCCAAGAGGCCGGGTCAGCGAACACTGAAGCTTTCTTT. As protein: CASSQEAGSANTEAFF.

This chain uses TRBV19 with TRBJ1-5, with 10 bases matching TRBD1. The CDR3 is made up of 16 amino acids. Germline-derived CDR1 and CDR2 are LNHDA and SQIVND (reference sequence). The J segment lost 7 bases and the V segment lost 6 bases, leaving 12 bases of the junction unmatched. This CDR3 reads CASRKGGTGVRQPQHF. CDR3 sequence (DNA): TGTGCCAGTAGGAAAGGGGGGACAGGGGTCCGCCAGCCCCAGCATTTT.

The CDR3 region has the DNA TGTGCCAGCAGCCACCGGGACAGGGGATTAGAGAGGGCCTATGGCTACACCTTC. Protein: CASSHRDRGLERAYGYTF. This sequence joins TRBV7-9 and TRBJ1-2, with 10 bases fitting TRBD1. After removal of 5 bases from V and 4 bases from J, the junction contained 16 bases not matched to a gene. The germline gives CDR1 SEHNR, CDR2 FQNEAQ (reference sequence). The length of the CDR3 is 18 residues.

The chain employs TRBV11-2 and TRBJ1-2; TRBD1 matches 8 bases. The length of the CDR3 is 15 residues. Germline-derived CDR1 and CDR2 are SGHAT and FQNNGV. V lost 0 bases to trimming and J lost 4 bases; unmatched junction nucleotides: 4. The chain's CDR3 is CASSLDRTGTYGYTF. The CDR3 bases are TGTGCCAGCAGCTTAGATCGGACAGGGACCTATGGCTACACCTTC.

This clone was observed a handful of times. The chain combines TRBV7-6 with TRBJ2-3; 7 nucleotides match TRBD1. The J segment lost 6 bases and the V segment lost 2 bases, leaving 11 bases of the junction unmatched. The CDR3 has 16 amino acids. Germline V lookup: CDR1 SGHVS, CDR2 FNYEAQ. The CDR3 sequence: CASSLPPAGGGDTQYF. DNA of the CDR3: TGTGCCAGCAGCTTACCCCCTGCAGGGGGTGGGGATACGCAGTATTTT. Combining the CDR3 with reference TRBV7-6 and TRBJ2-3 gives the whole variable domain GAGVSQSPRYKVTKRGQDVALRCDPISGHVSLYWYRQALGQGPEFLTYFNYEAQQDKSGLPNDRFSAERPEGSISTLTIQRTEQRDSAMYRCASSLPPAGGGDTQYFGPGTRLTVL.